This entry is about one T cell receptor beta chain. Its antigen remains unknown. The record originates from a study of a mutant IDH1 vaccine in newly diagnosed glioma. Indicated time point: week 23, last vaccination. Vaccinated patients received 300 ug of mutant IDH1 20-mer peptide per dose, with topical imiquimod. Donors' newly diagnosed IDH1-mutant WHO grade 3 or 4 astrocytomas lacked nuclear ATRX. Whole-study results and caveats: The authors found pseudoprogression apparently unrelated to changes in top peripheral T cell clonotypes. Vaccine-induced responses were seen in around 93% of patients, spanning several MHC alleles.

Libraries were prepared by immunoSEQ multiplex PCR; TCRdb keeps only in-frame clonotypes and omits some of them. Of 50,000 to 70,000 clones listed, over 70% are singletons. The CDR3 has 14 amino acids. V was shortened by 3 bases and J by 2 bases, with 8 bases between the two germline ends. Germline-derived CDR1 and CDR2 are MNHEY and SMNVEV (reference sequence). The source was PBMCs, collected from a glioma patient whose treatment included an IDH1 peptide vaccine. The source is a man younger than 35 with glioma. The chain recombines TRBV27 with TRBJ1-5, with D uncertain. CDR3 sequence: CASSFSEGNQPQHF. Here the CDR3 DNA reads TGTGCCAGCAGTTTTTCGGAAGGCAATCAGCCCCAGCATTTT.